This T cell receptor (beta chain) was recovered during a study of blood T cell repertoires in COVID-19. The CDR3 extends over 16 amino acids. Trimming at V came to 0 bases and at J to 4 bases, leaving 6 bases not matched to a gene. CDR1 and CDR2 from the germline V gene are MNHNY and SVGAGI (reference sequence). TCRdb keeps only in-frame clones here, not all; method: immunoSEQ multiplex PCR. The sample has 140,000 to 150,000 clones; 70% to 85% are singletons. V usage is TRBV6-6 and J usage is TRBJ2-7; TRBD2 matches 10 bases. What was sequenced was peripheral blood. This sequence originates from a man between 60 and 75 years old with active or convalescent COVID-19. The CDR3 loop reads CASSYSTSSGGYEQYF. For the CDR3, the DNA is TGTGCCAGCAGTTACTCGACCTCTAGCGGGGGTTACGAGCAGTACTTC.